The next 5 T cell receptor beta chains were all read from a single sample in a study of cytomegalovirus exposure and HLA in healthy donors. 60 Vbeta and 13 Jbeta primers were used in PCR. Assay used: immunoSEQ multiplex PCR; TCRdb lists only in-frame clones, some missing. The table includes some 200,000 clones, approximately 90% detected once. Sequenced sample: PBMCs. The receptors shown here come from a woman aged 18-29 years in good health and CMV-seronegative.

CDR3 region: CASSTPIQEMNTEAFF. CDR3 nucleotides: TGTGCCAGCAGTACTCCGATACAGGAAATGAACACTGAAGCTTTCTTT. This chain links TRBV6-6 with TRBJ1-1, with a tentative D call TRBD1 (5 bases). The ends were cut back, 5 bases at V and 0 bases at J, with 16 bases in the middle. The CDR3 is 16 amino acids. CDR1 MNHNY and CDR2 SVGAGI come from the germline V gene (reference sequence).

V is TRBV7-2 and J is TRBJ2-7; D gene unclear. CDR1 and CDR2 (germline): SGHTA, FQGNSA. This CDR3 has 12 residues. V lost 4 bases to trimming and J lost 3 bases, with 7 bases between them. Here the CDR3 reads CASSSILYEQYF. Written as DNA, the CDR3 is TGTGCCAGCAGCTCCATACTCTACGAGCAGTACTTC.

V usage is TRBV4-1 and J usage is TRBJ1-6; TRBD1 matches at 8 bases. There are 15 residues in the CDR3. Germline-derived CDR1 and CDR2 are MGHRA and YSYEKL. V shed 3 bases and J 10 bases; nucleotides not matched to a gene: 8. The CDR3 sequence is CASSHGQGPSSPLHF. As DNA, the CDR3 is TGCGCCAGCAGCCACGGACAGGGACCGAGCTCACCCCTCCACTTT.

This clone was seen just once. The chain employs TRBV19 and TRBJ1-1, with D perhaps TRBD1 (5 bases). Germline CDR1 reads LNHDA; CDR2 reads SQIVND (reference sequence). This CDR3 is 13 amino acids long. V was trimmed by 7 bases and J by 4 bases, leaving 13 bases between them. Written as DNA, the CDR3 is TGTGCCAGTAACCTTGCCCAGGGCACTGAAGCTTTCTTT. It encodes CASNLAQGTEAFF.

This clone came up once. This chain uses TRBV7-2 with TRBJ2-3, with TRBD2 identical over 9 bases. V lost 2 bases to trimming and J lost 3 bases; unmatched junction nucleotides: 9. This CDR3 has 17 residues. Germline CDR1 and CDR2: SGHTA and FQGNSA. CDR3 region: CASSLNGGRVSTDTQYF. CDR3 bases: TGTGCCAGCAGCTTAAATGGCGGGAGGGTTAGTACAGATACGCAGTATTTT.